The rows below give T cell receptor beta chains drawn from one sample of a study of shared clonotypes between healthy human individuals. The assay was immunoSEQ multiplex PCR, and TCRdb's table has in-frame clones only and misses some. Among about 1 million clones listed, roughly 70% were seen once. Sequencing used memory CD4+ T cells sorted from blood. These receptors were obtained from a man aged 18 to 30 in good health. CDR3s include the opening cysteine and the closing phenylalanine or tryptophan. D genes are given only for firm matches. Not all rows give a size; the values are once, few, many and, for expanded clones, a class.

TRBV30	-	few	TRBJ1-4	TGTGCCTTACGGGGCCCTGGTAATGAAAAACTGTTTTTT	CALRGPGNEKLFF
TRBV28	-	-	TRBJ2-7	TGTGCCAGCAGCTCTCTGGGAGGGGGCTCCTACGAGCAGTACTTC	CASSSLGGGSYEQYF
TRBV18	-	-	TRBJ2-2	TGTGCCAGCTCACCAAGTCCATCCGGGGAGCTGTTTTTT	CASSPSPSGELFF
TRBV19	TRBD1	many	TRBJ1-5	TGTGCCAGTAGTACGAAACAGGGGGCGTATCAGCCCCAGCATTTT	CASSTKQGAYQPQHF
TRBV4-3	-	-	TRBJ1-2	TGCGCCAGCAGCCAAAAGGCGCAGGGTAACTATGGCTACACCTTC	CASSQKAQGNYGYTF
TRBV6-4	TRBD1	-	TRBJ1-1	TGTGCCAGCAGTGCTGGGACAGCTGAAGCTTTCTTT	CASSAGTAEAFF
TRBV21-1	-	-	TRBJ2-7	TGTGCCAGCAGCAAAGTATCCCCGGGGGGTGCCTACGAGCAGTACTTC	CASSKVSPGGAYEQYF
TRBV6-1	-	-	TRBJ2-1	TGTGCCAGCAGTGATCAAGGGACCAGTGAGCAGTTCTTC	CASSDQGTSEQFF
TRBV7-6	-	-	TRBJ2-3	TGTGCCAGCAGCCTGGACGGACAGATCACAGATACGCAGTATTTT	CASSLDGQITDTQYF
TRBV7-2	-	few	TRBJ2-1	TGTGCCAGCAGCTCCTCCCGCGGAGGGAGTTCCTACAATGAGCAGTTCTTC	CASSSSRGGSSYNEQFF
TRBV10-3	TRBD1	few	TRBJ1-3	TGTGCCATCAGCGACAGGGTTACAAGCTCTGGAAACACCATATATTTT	CAISDRVTSSGNTIYF
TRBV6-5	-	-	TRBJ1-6	TGTGCCAGCAGTTACGGGGGCAGGGGAAATTCACCCCTCCACTTT	CASSYGGRGNSPLHF
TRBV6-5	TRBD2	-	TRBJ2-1	TGTGCCAGCAGTTACTCAGGGCGGGAGGTAAACAATGAGCAGTTCTTC	CASSYSGREVNNEQFF
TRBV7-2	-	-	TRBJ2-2	TGTGCCAGCAGCTTAGCTGGGTCCGGGGAGCTGTTTTTT	CASSLAGSGELFF
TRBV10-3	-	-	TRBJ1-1	TGTGCCATCAGTGGGACCGGCACTGAAGCTTTCTTT	CAISGTGTEAFF
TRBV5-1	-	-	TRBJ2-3	TGCGCCAGCAGCTTGCCGGGACCCCAAGATACGCAGTATTTT	CASSLPGPQDTQYF
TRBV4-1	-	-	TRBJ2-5	TGCGCCAGCAGCCCCGCTACAGGGATGTGGTCACAAGAGACCCAGTACTTC	CASSPATGMWSQETQYF
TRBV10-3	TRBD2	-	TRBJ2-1	TGTGCCACTCGGGGAGGGAATGAGCAGTTCTTC	CATRGGNEQFF
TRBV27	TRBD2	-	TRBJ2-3	TGTGCCAGCAGACGACTAGCGGGGGGGCCCTCTGCAGATACGCAGTATTTT	CASRRLAGGPSADTQYF
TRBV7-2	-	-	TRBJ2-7	TGTGCCAGCAGCTTAGATCCGGGAGTAAGTCCCAACGAGCAGTACTTC	CASSLDPGVSPNEQYF
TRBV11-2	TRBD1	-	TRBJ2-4	TGTGCCAGCAGTCGTGACAGGGGTGTCGGAAACATTCAGTACTTC	CASSRDRGVGNIQYF
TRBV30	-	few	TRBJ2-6	TGTGCCTGGACGGGGGTTAGCTCTGGGGCCAACGTCCTGACTTTC	CAWTGVSSGANVLTF
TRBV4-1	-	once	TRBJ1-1	TGCGCCAGCAGCCACGCGAGCCGGGACATAAGAAACACTGAAGCTTTCTTT	CASSHASRDIRNTEAFF
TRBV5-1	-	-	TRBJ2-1	TGCGCCAGCAGTCCCCCGGGTTATGAGCAGTTCTTC	CASSPPGYEQFF
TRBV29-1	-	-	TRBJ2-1	TGCAGCGTTGGCCCGAATCTCAATGAGCAGTTCTTC	CSVGPNLNEQFF
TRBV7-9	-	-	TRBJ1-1	TGTGCCAGCAGCGCAACGATGAACACTGAAGCTTTCTTT	CASSATMNTEAFF
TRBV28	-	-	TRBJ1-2	TGTGCCAGCAGTTCTCCATACCCGGGCGACTATGGCTACACCTTC	CASSSPYPGDYGYTF
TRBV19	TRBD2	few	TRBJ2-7	TGTGCCACCGCTGGGACTAGCGGGATCTCCTACGAGCAGTACTTC	CATAGTSGISYEQYF
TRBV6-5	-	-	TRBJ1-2	TGTGCCAGCAGAGGTCCTGGGTTGTATGGCTACACCTTC	CASRGPGLYGYTF
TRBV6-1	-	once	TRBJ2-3	TGTGCCAGCAGTGAAGCTGGCACCGCGGGTTATACGCAGTATTTT	CASSEAGTAGYTQYF
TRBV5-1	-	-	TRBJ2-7	TGCGCCAGCAGCCGTACCCCCTACGAGCAGTACTTC	CASSRTPYEQYF
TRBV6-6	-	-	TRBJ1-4	TGTGCCAGCAGTCGAGCAGGGGCGGGAGCCGAAAAACTGTTTTTT	CASSRAGAGAEKLFF
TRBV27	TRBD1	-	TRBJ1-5	TGTGCCACCTCGACAGGGGAATCCAATCAGCCCCAGCATTTT	CATSTGESNQPQHF
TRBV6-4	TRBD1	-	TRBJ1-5	TGTGCCAGCAGTGACCCGCGGGACAGGGGATTTCAGCCCCAGCATTTT	CASSDPRDRGFQPQHF
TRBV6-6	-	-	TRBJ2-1	TGTGCCAGCAGTTCTAGGGAAGGGAGTGAGCAGTTCTTC	CASSSREGSEQFF
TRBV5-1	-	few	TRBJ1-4	TGCGCCAGCGGCCGGGACCTTGAAAAACTGTTTTTT	CASGRDLEKLFF
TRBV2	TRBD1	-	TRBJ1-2	TGTGCCAGCAGGATGGGACAGGGAGGCTCCTATGGCTACACCTTC	CASRMGQGGSYGYTF
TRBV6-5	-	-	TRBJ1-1	TGTGCCAGCAATTATCAGGGGTTGAACACTGAAGCTTTCTTT	CASNYQGLNTEAFF
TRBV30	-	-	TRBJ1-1	TGTGCCTGGGGCCGTAGGGGGGGCCGGAACACTGAAGCTTTCTTT	CAWGRRGGRNTEAFF
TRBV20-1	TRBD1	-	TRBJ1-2	TGCAGTGCCGACAGGGTTGATGGCTACACCTTC	CSADRVDGYTF
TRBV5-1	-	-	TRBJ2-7	TGCGCCAGCAGCTTGGCCTTGGGACAACGGTACGAGCAGTACTTC	CASSLALGQRYEQYF
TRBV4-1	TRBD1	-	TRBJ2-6	TGCGCCAGCAGCCAGGGGACAGGGTGGAGAGCGGGGGCCAACGTCCTGACTTTC	CASSQGTGWRAGANVLTF
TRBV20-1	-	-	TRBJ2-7	TGCAGTGCTAGAGTAGAGTATGAGCAGTACTTC	CSARVEYEQYF
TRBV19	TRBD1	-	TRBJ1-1	TGTGCCAGTAGTATCCAACAGGGGGACGGCACTGAAGCTTTCTTT	CASSIQQGDGTEAFF
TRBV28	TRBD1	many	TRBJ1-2	TGTGCCAGCAGACCAACCACAGGGGATGGCTATGGCTACACCTTC	CASRPTTGDGYGYTF
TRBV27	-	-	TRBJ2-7	TGTGCCAGCAGCCTCACAGGGAACTCCTACGAGCAGTACTTC	CASSLTGNSYEQYF
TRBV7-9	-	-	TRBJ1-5	TGTGCCAGCAGCAGTGGGACAACTAATCAGCCCCAGCATTTT	CASSSGTTNQPQHF
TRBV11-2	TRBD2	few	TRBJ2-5	TGTGCCAGCAGCTTAGTGACTAGCGGGGGGTTCCAAGAGACCCAGTACTTC	CASSLVTSGGFQETQYF
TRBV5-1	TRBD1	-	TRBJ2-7	TGCGCCAGCAGCTGGTCAGTGGACAGGGGTTCCTACGAGCAGTACTTC	CASSWSVDRGSYEQYF
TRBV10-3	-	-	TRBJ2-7	TGTGCCATCAGGGACGGGGCTTCCTACGAGCAGTACTTC	CAIRDGASYEQYF
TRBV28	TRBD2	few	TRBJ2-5	TGTGCCAGCATCCAGGGGCGGGAGGGGACCCAGTACTTC	CASIQGREGTQYF
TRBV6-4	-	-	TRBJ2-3	TGTGCCAGCAGTGAGCGGGCCATGGATACGCAGTATTTT	CASSERAMDTQYF
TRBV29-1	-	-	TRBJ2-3	TGCAGCGTTTTATCGACGGCCGTAGATACGCAGTATTTT	CSVLSTAVDTQYF
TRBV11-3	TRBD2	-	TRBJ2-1	TGTGCCAGCAGCCTTCCGCTGTTAGCGGGAGTTATAGTACTGAATGAGCAGTTCTTC	CASSLPLLAGVIVLNEQFF
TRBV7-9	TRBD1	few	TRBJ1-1	TGTGCCAGCAGCTCTCAACAGGGGGAGGCAGCTTTCTTT	CASSSQQGEAAFF
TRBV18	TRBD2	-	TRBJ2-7	TGTGCCAGCTCACCACCCCCTAGCGGGGGTACCGAGCAGTACTTC	CASSPPPSGGTEQYF